Listed below are T cell receptor beta chains from one sample, sequenced in a study of T-cell reconstitution after alpha-beta-depleted transplantation in children. From the PCR reads, TCRdb called clonotypes with MiXCR, one entry per CDR3 protein. The sample shows around 100,000 distinct CDR3 sequences, 6% of them seen only once. Sequencing used PBMCs, mostly from graft donor cells, obtained 60 days after TCRalphabeta/CD19-depleted stem cell transplant. These receptors all come from a female patient between 2 and 15 years old who had a stem cell transplant for Fanconi anemia, so the T cells may come from the graft donor. The CDR3 runs from the conserved cysteine through the conserved F or W. D genes are given only for firm matches. Clone size is given for some rows only: seen once, a few or many times, or a class if the clone is expanded.

D gene	V gene	clone size	J gene	CDR3 protein	CDR3 DNA
.	TRBV5-5	few	TRBJ2-7	CASSFSPEIYYEQYF	TGTGCCAGCAGCTTTTCGCCGGAGATATACTACGAGCAGTACTTC
.	TRBV20-1	many	TRBJ2-7	CSARDLTNPYEQYF	TGCAGTGCTAGAGATCTGACTAACCCTTACGAGCAGTACTTC
.	TRBV7-9	many	TRBJ2-3	CASSLAQTLDTQYF	TGTGCCAGCAGCTTGGCGCAGACTCTAGATACGCAGTATTTT
.	TRBV3-1	medium-sized	TRBJ2-2	CASKQVGTGELFF	TGTGCCAGCAAACAAGTGGGCACCGGGGAGCTGTTTTTT
.	TRBV28	few	TRBJ2-6	CASSQHSGANVLTF	TGTGCCAGCAGCCAACACTCTGGGGCCAACGTCCTGACTTTC
.	TRBV29-1	many	TRBJ1-4	CSVKGGSSEKLFF	TGCAGCGTTAAGGGGGGGAGCAGTGAAAAACTGTTTTTT
.	TRBV5-1	.	TRBJ2-7	CASKGQLPSYEQYF	TGCGCCAGCAAAGGACAGTTACCTTCCTACGAGCAGTACTTC
.	TRBV4-1	.	TRBJ1-5	CASSQPGQNQPQHF	TGCGCCAGCAGCCAACCGGGACAAAATCAGCCCCAGCATTTT
.	TRBV12-3/TRBV12-4	many	TRBJ1-5	CASSLRQAHNQPQHF	TGTGCCAGCAGCTTAAGACAGGCTCACAATCAGCCCCAGCATTTT
TRBD1	TRBV18	many	TRBJ2-5	CASSPLDRPETQYF	TGTGCCAGCTCACCATTGGACAGGCCTGAGACCCAGTACTTC
.	TRBV7-9	many	TRBJ2-3	CASSLSADTQYF	TGTGCCAGCAGCTTATCGGCAGATACGCAGTATTTT
.	TRBV12-3/TRBV12-4	many	TRBJ2-1	CASSFRGGHSYNEQFF	TGTGCCAGCAGTTTCCGCGGGGGCCACTCCTACAATGAGCAGTTCTTC
.	TRBV4-3	many	TRBJ1-3	CASSLNFGDTIYF	TGCGCCAGCAGCCTTAACTTCGGGGACACCATATATTTT
TRBD2	TRBV20-1	many	TRBJ2-7	CSATLLAGASEQYF	TGCAGTGCTACCTTACTAGCGGGAGCTTCCGAGCAGTACTTC
.	TRBV5-1	few	TRBJ2-5	CASLFEGEETQYF	TGCGCCAGCCTCTTTGAGGGGGAAGAGACCCAGTACTTC
.	TRBV7-8	few	TRBJ2-1	CASSSRGRRGASYNEQFF	TGTGCCAGCAGCTCCCGGGGAAGGCGAGGGGCCTCCTACAATGAGCAGTTCTTC
.	TRBV5-1	few	TRBJ1-1	CASSLEGTEAFF	TGCGCCAGCAGCTTGGAGGGGACTGAAGCTTTCTTT
TRBD2	TRBV7-9	many	TRBJ2-7	CASSTPIAGPTYEQYF	TGTGCCAGCAGCACACCGATAGCGGGACCAACCTACGAGCAGTACTTC
.	TRBV7-7	.	TRBJ1-4	CASSSSLTGRATNEKLFF	TGTGCCAGCAGTTCCTCTCTTACAGGGAGGGCAACTAATGAAAAACTGTTTTTT
.	TRBV7-9	many	TRBJ1-1	CASSSPSPDVAEAFF	TGTGCCAGCAGCTCGCCCTCGCCGGACGTCGCTGAAGCTTTCTTT
.	TRBV29-1	many	TRBJ2-5	CSVGAGSPQETQYF	TGCAGCGTTGGTGCGGGGAGCCCTCAAGAGACCCAGTACTTC
TRBD1	TRBV6-6	.	TRBJ1-2	CASILDRAYGYTF	TGTGCCAGCATCCTGGACAGGGCCTATGGCTACACCTTC
.	TRBV21-1	many	TRBJ2-7	CASSVSKTSVWRGTYEQYF	TGTGCCAGCAGCGTATCAAAGACTTCCGTTTGGCGCGGGACCTACGAGCAGTACTTC
TRBD2	TRBV3-1	.	TRBJ2-3	CASSPRGGGAFRDTQYF	TGTGCCAGCAGCCCTCGGGGCGGGGGGGCTTTTCGCGATACGCAGTATTTT
.	TRBV3-1	many	TRBJ2-2	CASSQGSGMYTGELFF	TGTGCCAGCAGCCAAGGGTCCGGGATGTACACCGGGGAGCTGTTTTTT
.	TRBV5-1	few	TRBJ1-1	CASSLVGSLNTEAFF	TGCGCCAGCAGCTTGGTCGGATCCTTGAACACTGAAGCTTTCTTT
TRBD2	TRBV24-1	few	TRBJ2-5	CATSEALAGIETQYF	TGTGCCACCAGTGAGGCCCTAGCGGGAATCGAGACCCAGTACTTC
TRBD2	TRBV29-1	many	TRBJ2-5	CSFYPSGRGETQYF	TGCAGCTTTTATCCCAGCGGGAGAGGTGAGACCCAGTACTTC
.	TRBV11-2	.	TRBJ1-1	CASRPYTEAFF	TGTGCCAGCAGACCGTACACTGAAGCTTTCTTT
.	TRBV4-2	few	TRBJ2-4	CASSQDMGSLNIQYF	TGTGCCAGCAGCCAAGATATGGGCAGTTTAAACATTCAGTACTTC
TRBD2	TRBV19	few	TRBJ2-7	CASSAGTSGYEQYF	TGTGCCAGTAGTGCCGGGACTAGCGGCTACGAGCAGTACTTC
.	TRBV27	.	TRBJ2-5	CASSSTGFRETQYF	TGTGCCAGCAGTTCGACGGGTTTTCGGGAGACCCAGTACTTC
TRBD1	TRBV11-2	.	TRBJ1-1	CASSRPGQRNTEAFF	TGTGCCAGCAGCAGACCGGGACAGCGGAACACTGAAGCTTTCTTT
.	TRBV28	.	TRBJ2-5	CASSPGHGLSETQYF	TGTGCCAGCAGTCCAGGACATGGACTCTCAGAGACCCAGTACTTC
TRBD2	TRBV12-3/TRBV12-4	many	TRBJ2-3	CASIASGGTFDVYF	TGTGCCAGCATAGCTAGCGGGGGCACCTTTGACGTGTATTTT
TRBD2	TRBV12-3/TRBV12-4	few	TRBJ2-7	CASSLEREGSYEQYF	TGTGCCAGCAGTTTAGAGCGGGAGGGATCCTACGAGCAGTACTTC
.	TRBV5-1	many	TRBJ1-4	CASSLVAGLNEKLFF	TGCGCCAGCAGCTTGGTGGCGGGGCTGAATGAAAAACTGTTTTTT
TRBD1	TRBV5-4	many	TRBJ1-4	CASSLNRDSNEKLFF	TGTGCCAGCAGCTTAAACCGGGACAGTAATGAAAAACTGTTTTTT
TRBD1	TRBV6-5	.	TRBJ1-1	CASSYLQGGSEAFF	TGTGCCAGCAGTTACCTACAGGGGGGATCTGAAGCTTTCTTT
.	TRBV6-2/TRBV6-3	many	TRBJ2-3	CASSGDGTDTQYF	TGTGCCAGCAGTGGGGACGGCACAGATACGCAGTATTTT
TRBD1	TRBV5-1	many	TRBJ2-2	CASSLYQGAIGELFF	TGCGCCAGCAGCTTGTACCAGGGGGCCATCGGGGAGCTGTTTTTT
TRBD2	TRBV7-3	many	TRBJ2-7	CASSLYGGSQSEQYF	TGTGCCAGCAGCCTCTACGGCGGGAGTCAAAGCGAGCAGTACTTC
TRBD2	TRBV6-2/TRBV6-3	many	TRBJ2-1	CASSLSGSGYNEQFF	TGTGCCAGCAGCCTTAGCGGGAGTGGCTACAATGAGCAGTTCTTC
.	TRBV5-1	many	TRBJ2-1	CASTYRASYNEQFF	TGCGCCAGCACTTATAGGGCGAGTTACAATGAGCAGTTCTTC
.	TRBV21-1	.	TRBJ2-1	CASRSHCSGRAYEQFF	TGTGCCAGCAGGTCCCACTGTAGCGGGAGGGCCTATGAGCAGTTCTTC
.	TRBV12-3/TRBV12-4	many	TRBJ1-1	CASSLSGPTNTEAFF	TGTGCCAGCAGTTTATCGGGACCGACGAACACTGAAGCTTTCTTT
.	TRBV2	many	TRBJ1-6	CASSAEGTRNNSPLHF	TGTGCCAGCAGTGCCGAGGGGACACGAAATAATTCACCCCTCCACTTT
TRBD2	TRBV12-3/TRBV12-4	many	TRBJ2-3	CASNRLALTDTQYF	TGTGCCAGCAACAGACTAGCCCTCACAGATACGCAGTATTTT
TRBD2	TRBV12-3/TRBV12-4	many	TRBJ2-2	CASSDLAGMFGELFF	TGTGCCAGCAGCGACCTAGCGGGAATGTTCGGGGAGCTGTTTTTT
.	TRBV4-1	many	TRBJ2-3	CASSQEIRPGTQYF	TGCGCCAGCAGCCAAGAAATCCGGCCCGGTACGCAGTATTTT